A selection of T cell receptor beta chains follows, all from one sample in a study of T cells after yellow fever vaccination. TCRdb ran MiXCR on the 5' RACE reads and lists one entry per CDR3 protein. The repertoire holds about 500,000 distinct CDR3 sequences, around a sixth seen once, with 17% in the top ten. The sequences come from PBMCs, collected 5 days after the first yellow fever vaccination. The receptors were gathered from a man aged 18-30 years who received the YFV17D yellow fever vaccine. Each CDR3 is given with its conserved first and last residue. A D gene is named only where the DNA matches it firmly. Only some rows state a clone size, as once, few, many or a class for expanded clones.

size	D	V	J	CDR3	DNA
-	TRBD1	TRBV7-2	TRBJ1-4	CASSLFRGRVEKLFF	TGTGCCAGCAGCTTATTCAGGGGGCGGGTTGAAAAACTGTTTTTT
few	TRBD1	TRBV20-1	TRBJ2-2	CSARDPRQGAGGELFF	TGCAGTGCTAGAGATCCCAGACAGGGGGCAGGCGGGGAGCTGTTTTTT
few	TRBD1	TRBV28	TRBJ1-4	CASSHRRQGARINEKLFF	TGTGCCAGCAGTCACCGAAGACAGGGCGCACGAATTAATGAAAAACTGTTTTTT
few	-	TRBV11-2	TRBJ2-1	CASSLEWDPNNEQFF	TGTGCCAGCAGCTTAGAATGGGACCCGAACAATGAGCAGTTCTTC
-	-	TRBV7-9	TRBJ2-7	CASTPSRSYEQYF	TGTGCCAGCACCCCTTCACGATCCTACGAGCAGTACTTC
few	-	TRBV2	TRBJ2-7	CASSENEVWGQYF	TGTGCCAGCAGTGAAAATGAAGTTTGGGGGCAGTACTTC
few	TRBD1	TRBV30	TRBJ2-3	CAWSETGNLDTQYF	TGTGCCTGGAGTGAGACAGGGAATCTAGATACGCAGTATTTT
-	-	TRBV7-8	TRBJ2-3	CASNLSRGPASGTDTQYF	TGTGCCAGCAACCTCAGTCGGGGGCCAGCCTCTGGCACAGATACGCAGTATTTT
-	-	TRBV7-6	TRBJ2-3	CASSQGGRREYF	TGTGCCAGCAGCCAAGGGGGGAGAAGGGAGTATTTT
many	TRBD2	TRBV5-1	TRBJ2-7	CASSPLGGEQYF	TGCGCCAGCAGCCCCCTGGGGGGGGAGCAGTACTTC